Below, 23 T cell receptor beta chains from the same sample are listed, as sequenced in a study of T cell clusters in autoimmune cytopenias. TRB rearrangements were amplified by touch-down multiplex PCR with mixed TRB-A/B primers. Reprocessing the multiplex PCR reads, TCRdb reports a single entry for every CDR3 protein and omits DNA. The repertoire table contains some 3,500 distinct CDR3 sequences. TRB was amplified from approximately 230 ng of peripheral blood genomic DNA per sample. The specimen sequenced was peripheral blood. The receptor set was obtained from a human donor with an autoimmune cytopenia or autoimmune hepatitis (not recorded which).

This clonotype is classed as medium-sized (0.01 to 0.1%) by frequency. The chain joins TRBV27 to TRBJ2-1; TCRdb indicates TRBD2, and absent DNA this call remains unverified. The CDR3 runs 15 residues. Per germline, CDR1 MNHEY and CDR2 SMNVEV (reference sequence). CDR3 amino acids: CASSLSEGPHNEQFF.

According to its frequency, this clonotype is medium-sized (0.01 to 0.1%). The V call is TRBV7-9, the J call TRBJ1-1; the D gene TCRdb calls, TRBD1, cannot be checked with no DNA. Germline V gene lookup returns CDR1 SEHNR and CDR2 FQNEAQ (reference sequence). This CDR3 has 15 amino acids. This chain's CDR3 is CASSLDQGANTEAFF.

Measured by frequency, this clonotype is medium-sized. CDR3 protein: CASSLSTDTQYF. The genes are TRBV7-9 and TRBJ2-3. CDR3 length equals 12 residues. CDR1 SEHNR and CDR2 FQNEAQ come from the germline V gene (reference sequence).

By frequency, this clonotype is medium-sized. The chain employs TRBV6-5 and TRBJ1-3. Per germline, CDR1 MNHEY and CDR2 SVGAGI. This CDR3 has 14 residues. CDR3 sequence: CASSQDSSGNTIYF.

This clonotype is called medium-sized based on its frequency. J is TRBJ1-2 and V is TRBV4-3; no DNA is available, so the TRBD1 call from TCRdb remains unchecked. Germline CDR1 reads LGHNA; CDR2 reads YSLEER. There are 14 residues in the CDR3. The CDR3 is CASSQGRGLYGYTF.

This clonotype is deemed medium-sized by its frequency. The rearrangement links TRBV6-2 or TRBV6-3 to TRBJ2-5. The CDR3 consists of 11 residues. CDR1 and CDR2 (germline): MNHEY, SVGEGT. The CDR3 sequence: CASSYVETQYF.

This clonotype is classed as medium-sized by frequency. The J gene is TRBJ2-5, the V gene TRBV5-7; the TRBD2 assignment by TCRdb is unverifiable without DNA. TRBV5-7 is recorded as an ORF, its role being uncertain. CDR3 length: 14 residues. CDR3 amino acids: CASSLGGVEETQYF.

Its frequency marks this clonotype as medium-sized. V is TRBV28 and J is TRBJ2-1; TCRdb returns TRBD1, unconfirmable since there is no DNA. From germline, CDR1 is MDHEN and CDR2 SYDVKM. The CDR3 totals 15 residues. The CDR3: CASSFRAVVYNEQFF.

According to its frequency, this clonotype is medium-sized. The chain joins TRBV19 to TRBJ1-5; there is no DNA to check the TCRdb D call of TRBD1. The CDR3 is made up of 14 amino acids. Germline V gives CDR1 LNHDA, CDR2 SQIVND (reference sequence). The chain's CDR3 is CASTTTGLGQPQHF.

This clonotype is labeled medium-sized based on frequency. The chain employs TRBV24-1 and TRBJ2-1. Germline-derived CDR1 and CDR2 are KGHDR and SFDVKD. The CDR3 spans 14 residues. CDR3 amino acids: CATSDLNSYNEQFF.

This clonotype is called medium-sized (0.01 to 0.1%) based on its frequency. The chain is built from TRBV29-1 and TRBJ1-4; TCRdb indicates TRBD1, and absent DNA this call remains unverified. Germline CDR1 reads SQVTM; CDR2 reads ANQGSEA. The CDR3 spans 12 residues. CDR3 sequence: CSAIGTPEKLFF. Filled out from reference TRBV29-1 and TRBJ1-4, the complete variable domain reads SAVISQKPSRDICQRGTSLTIQCQVDSQVTMMFWYRQQPGQSLTLIATANQGSEATYESGFVIDKFPISRPNLTFSTLTVSNMSPEDSSIYLCSAIGTPEKLFFGSGTQLSVL.

This clonotype is classed as medium-sized (0.01 to 0.1%) by frequency. The chain is built from TRBV4-3 and TRBJ1-4. CDR1 is LGHNA and CDR2 is YSLEER in the germline V gene. The CDR3 is 17 residues long. CDR3: CASSQDLGVGTNEKLFF.

The chain is built from TRBV12-3 or TRBV12-4 and TRBJ2-5; TCRdb selects TRBD1, and the lack of DNA leaves this call unchecked. The CDR3 length is 19 residues. CDR3 in amino acids: CASSLSVPRQTLNGETQYF.

Considering frequency, this clonotype is medium-sized. The V call is TRBV11-1, the J call TRBJ2-1; TCRdb's D gene call, TRBD2, goes unchecked for lack of DNA. The CDR3 length is 16 residues. CDR1 is SGHAT and CDR2 is FQDESV in the germline V gene (reference sequence). CDR3 sequence: CASSYHTSGIYNEQFF.

Its frequency marks this clonotype as medium-sized. This chain links TRBV7-3 with TRBJ2-1; no DNA is available, so the TRBD2 call from TCRdb remains unchecked. Germline V gene sequence: CDR1 SGHTA, CDR2 FQGTGA. CDR3 length: 15 amino acids. CDR3 in amino acids: CASSSSLAGYNEQFF. The entire variable domain, with the rest obtained from reference TRBV7-3 and TRBJ2-1, is as follows: GAGVSQTPSNKVTEKGKYVELRCDPISGHTALYWYRQSLGQGPEFLIYFQGTGAADDSGLPNDRFFAVRPEGSVSTLKIQRTERGDSAVYLCASSSSLAGYNEQFFGPGTRLTVL.

By frequency, this clonotype registers medium-sized. V is TRBV6-5 and J is TRBJ1-2; TCRdb indicates TRBD1, and absent DNA this call remains unverified. In germline, CDR1 is MNHEY, CDR2 SVGAGI. The CDR3 length is 13 residues. CDR3 region: CASSRTGGYGYTF.

This clonotype is deemed medium-sized by its frequency. The chain carries TRBV7-9 and TRBJ1-2. The CDR3 contains 15 residues. Germline loops: CDR1 SEHNR, CDR2 FQNEAQ (reference sequence). The CDR3 is CASILVPAANYGYTF.

This clonotype is deemed medium-sized by its frequency. The rearrangement uses TRBV6-6 and TRBJ2-5; TCRdb gives TRBD2 as the D gene, but with no DNA this cannot be confirmed. CDR1 MNHNY and CDR2 SVGAGI come from the germline V gene (reference sequence). The CDR3 sequence is 17 residues long. This chain's CDR3 is CASSGLRERGGRETQYF.

According to its frequency, this clonotype is medium-sized (0.01 to 0.1%). CDR3: CASSSQDRGGTEAFF. This chain connects TRBV7-9 to TRBJ1-1; checking the TCRdb D call of TRBD1 is not possible without DNA. Germline CDR1 SEHNR, CDR2 FQNEAQ (reference sequence). There are 15 residues in the CDR3.

This clonotype counts as medium-sized by frequency. This chain connects TRBV7-2 to TRBJ2-2; TCRdb names TRBD1, which stays unverified in the absence of DNA. The CDR3 contains 15 residues. In germline, CDR1 is SGHTA, CDR2 FQGNSA. CDR3 region: CASSAGRGQSGELFF.

This clonotype is labeled medium-sized based on frequency. The genes are TRBV5-6 and TRBJ2-1; TCRdb calls TRBD2, which cannot be checked without DNA. CDR1 is SGHDT, CDR2 YYEEEE, per germline. There are 14 residues in the CDR3. The CDR3 here is CASSQASGANEQFF.

This clonotype is identified as medium-sized from frequency. This sequence joins TRBV20-1 and TRBJ1-2; TCRdb names TRBD1, which stays unverified in the absence of DNA. The CDR3 contains 12 residues. Germline V CDR1 and CDR2: DFQATT, SNEGSKA (reference sequence). CDR3 sequence: CSATGQTYGYTF.

This clonotype is labeled medium-sized based on frequency. This sequence joins TRBV5-5 and TRBJ2-1; TCRdb gives TRBD2 as the D gene, but with no DNA this cannot be confirmed. The CDR3 runs 17 residues. Germline CDR1 reads SGHKS; CDR2 reads YYEKEE (reference sequence). CDR3 sequence: CASSLDLWLAGNNEQFF. Full variable domain (outside the CDR3, taken from reference TRBV5-5 and TRBJ2-1): DAGVTQSPTHLIKTRGQQVTLRCSPISGHKSVSWYQQVLGQGPQFIFQYYEKEERGRGNFPDRFSARQFPNYSSELNVNALLLGDSALYLCASSLDLWLAGNNEQFFGPGTRLTVL.